The rows below give T cell receptor beta chains drawn from one sample of a study of cytomegalovirus exposure and HLA in healthy donors. Sequencing was performed with immunoSEQ multiplex PCR; in TCRdb, only in-frame clones are kept and a portion is missing. The sample includes 150,000 to 200,000 clones, over 80% seen only once; the top ten take about 2%. Sequencing was performed on PBMCs. The receptors originated from a man aged 30 to 45 in good health and CMV-seropositive. The CDR3 runs from the conserved cysteine through the conserved F or W. The D gene is left open where the match is weak. A row's size may be missing; if present it is once, few, many or a size class.

V	size	J	D	DNA	CDR3
TRBV7-7	.	TRBJ2-5	TRBD1	TGTGCTAGCAGCTTAGAGGGACAGGGATTCGGAGAGACCCAGTACTTC	CASSLEGQGFGETQYF
TRBV15	.	TRBJ1-2	TRBD1	TGTGCCACCAGCAGAGATTATGGGACAGCGAAAATTAACTATGGCTACACCTTC	CATSRDYGTAKINYGYTF
TRBV4-3	.	TRBJ1-2	.	TGCGCCAGCAGCCAAGGTTACGGGGGGGGTGGCTACACCTTC	CASSQGYGGGGYTF
TRBV9	.	TRBJ1-5	.	TGTGCCAGCAGCGTAGGAGGGTTCAATCAGCCCCAGCATTTT	CASSVGGFNQPQHF
TRBV5-1	.	TRBJ2-3	TRBD1	TGCGCCAGCAGCATCGGACAGGGAGCATACTCTAGCACAGATACGCAGTATTTT	CASSIGQGAYSSTDTQYF
TRBV7-3	.	TRBJ2-5	.	TGTGCCAGCAGCTTAACCCACAGTCCGTACCAAGAGACCCAGTACTTC	CASSLTHSPYQETQYF
TRBV5-1	few	TRBJ2-5	TRBD2	TGCGCCAGCAGCCCGGGACTAGGAATAGAGACCCAGTACTTC	CASSPGLGIETQYF
TRBV7-9	few	TRBJ2-7	.	TGTGCCAGCAGCGCGGACAGCAATTACGAGCAGTACTTC	CASSADSNYEQYF
TRBV7-3	.	TRBJ1-2	TRBD1	TGTGCCAGCAGCCGTCTCGGGACAGAATACGGCTACACCTTC	CASSRLGTEYGYTF
TRBV30	.	TRBJ2-1	TRBD2	TGTGCCTGGAGTGCCGGGGGAGCGGGAAACAATGAGCAGTTCTTC	CAWSAGGAGNNEQFF
TRBV2	.	TRBJ1-1	TRBD1	TGTGCCAGCAGTGGGGCCCTGACAGGGGGGACTGAAGCTTTCTTT	CASSGALTGGTEAFF
TRBV11-3	.	TRBJ2-2	TRBD1	TGTGCCAGCAGCGGACAGACAGGGACGTACACCGGGGAGCTGTTTTTT	CASSGQTGTYTGELFF
TRBV4-1	.	TRBJ1-6	.	TGCGCCAGCAGTGATCGGCAGGCTCGCCCACCCCTCCACTTT	CASSDRQARPPLHF
TRBV25-1	.	TRBJ2-3	TRBD2	TGTGCCAGCAGTGAATTTGGTCTAGCGGGGCCTGACACAGATACGCAGTATTTT	CASSEFGLAGPDTDTQYF
TRBV7-2	.	TRBJ1-1	.	TGTGCCAGCAGCTCTGTCTGGGGGGAGAACACTGAAGCTTTCTTT	CASSSVWGENTEAFF
TRBV9	.	TRBJ2-2	.	TGTGCCAGCAGCGTAGCTGCGGGGGCCGTCACCGGGGAGCTGTTTTTT	CASSVAAGAVTGELFF
TRBV14	few	TRBJ2-7	.	TGTGCCAGCAGCCAAGAGGCGGGGCAAGGCCACGAGCAGTACTTC	CASSQEAGQGHEQYF
TRBV14	few	TRBJ2-5	TRBD2	TGTGCCAGCAGCCAAGTGGCGGGGGGGGTCGGGGAGACCCAGTACTTC	CASSQVAGGVGETQYF
TRBV5-4	.	TRBJ2-2	TRBD2	TGTGCCAGCAGCTTGGGACTAGCGGGGGGGCGTACCGGGGAGCTGTTTTTT	CASSLGLAGGRTGELFF
TRBV11-2	.	TRBJ2-2	.	TGTGCCAGCAGCTTTTATAGCGGGGAGCTGTTTTTT	CASSFYSGELFF
TRBV4-1	.	TRBJ1-1	.	TGCGCCAGCAGCCAAGGGGAGGGACTTGAAGCTTTCTTT	CASSQGEGLEAFF
TRBV4-1	.	TRBJ2-7	.	TGCGCCAGCAGCCACACCGAGGGTGACTACGAGCAGTACTTC	CASSHTEGDYEQYF
TRBV27	.	TRBJ1-4	.	TGTGCCTTCGGTGGGGGGACGGCTAATGAAAAACTGTTTTTT	CAFGGGTANEKLFF
TRBV7-9	.	TRBJ2-5	.	TGTGCCAGCAGCCTCCAGGGATCGGAGACCCAGTACTTC	CASSLQGSETQYF
TRBV29-1	.	TRBJ2-5	TRBD2	TGCAGCGGCGGACTAGCGGGGGGGCGTGAGACCCAGTACTTC	CSGGLAGGRETQYF
TRBV7-7	.	TRBJ2-5	.	TGTGCTAGCAGCTTAGGGCAGGACTCCTACCAAGAGACCCAGTACTTC	CASSLGQDSYQETQYF
TRBV4-3	.	TRBJ2-6	.	TGCGCCAGCAGCCAAGATCTTCCGGTTAGCTCTGGGGCCAACGTCCTGACTTTC	CASSQDLPVSSGANVLTF
TRBV7-9	.	TRBJ1-2	TRBD1	TGTGCCAGCAGCTTAAGTGACAGGGCGTCCTATGGCTACACCTTC	CASSLSDRASYGYTF
TRBV7-9	.	TRBJ2-1	.	TGTGCCAGCAGCTTAGAACGGGAGCAGTTCTTC	CASSLEREQFF
TRBV18	.	TRBJ1-4	.	TGTGCCAGCTCACCACGGGGCACTAATGAAAAACTGTTTTTT	CASSPRGTNEKLFF
TRBV6-5	few	TRBJ2-7	TRBD1	TGTGCCAGCAGCAGGGGGACAGGGGGCACCTACGAGCAGTACTTC	CASSRGTGGTYEQYF
TRBV9	.	TRBJ1-5	TRBD1	TGTGCCAGCAGCGTAGACGACAGGGGGCAGGGTCAGCCCCAGCATTTT	CASSVDDRGQGQPQHF
TRBV7-2	.	TRBJ2-1	.	TGTGCCAGCAGCTTGGCACTAGCTAACAATGAGCAGTTCTTC	CASSLALANNEQFF
TRBV6-6	.	TRBJ2-3	.	TGTGCCAGCAGCCTCCCCTTAGATACGCAGTATTTT	CASSLPLDTQYF
TRBV5-1	.	TRBJ1-2	.	TGCGCCAGCAGCTTGTACGGGAACTATGGCTACACCTTC	CASSLYGNYGYTF
TRBV7-2	.	TRBJ1-4	.	TGTGCCAGCAGCTTAAACGCGGGGGGCGAAAAACTGTTTTTT	CASSLNAGGEKLFF
TRBV6-1	.	TRBJ1-5	TRBD1	TGTGCCAGCAGTGAAGCCGAGGGACAGCCCAATCAGCCCCAGCATTTT	CASSEAEGQPNQPQHF
TRBV9	.	TRBJ2-3	TRBD2	TGTGCCACCTGCCCGACAGCGGGGGTCTCAGATACGCAGTATTTT	CATCPTAGVSDTQYF
TRBV2	.	TRBJ2-1	TRBD1	TGTGCCAGCGACGGGACAGGACTTAATGAGCAGTTCTTC	CASDGTGLNEQFF
TRBV5-4	.	TRBJ1-3	TRBD1	TGTGCCAGCAGGTCTGACAGGGTCCCTGGAAACACCATATATTTT	CASRSDRVPGNTIYF
TRBV9	.	TRBJ2-5	TRBD2	TGTGCCAGCAGCGTAGCTCAGCGGGGGGGCCTGGAGACCCAGTACTTC	CASSVAQRGGLETQYF
TRBV18	.	TRBJ1-2	.	TGTGCCAGCTCACCTAACCAACCGGGACCTCGGGAGGTATCAGGCTACACCTTC	CASSPNQPGPREVSGYTF
TRBV18	.	TRBJ2-1	TRBD2	TGTGCCAGCTCACCGACTAGCGGGGGGAGGTATGAGCAGTTCTTC	CASSPTSGGRYEQFF
TRBV5-1	.	TRBJ2-1	TRBD2	TGCGCCATCCGGGGGGGAGACAATGAGCAGTTCTTC	CAIRGGDNEQFF
TRBV7-2	.	TRBJ1-5	.	TGTGCCAGCAGCTTAGTGGGGGGGGGCAGCAATCAGCCCCAGCATTTT	CASSLVGGGSNQPQHF
TRBV7-9	few	TRBJ1-2	.	TGTGCCAGCAGCTTACTGGAGGCCACCTTC	CASSLLEATF
TRBV7-3	.	TRBJ2-2	TRBD2	TGTGCCAGCAGCTTAACGGGACTAGTCACCGGGGAGCTGTTTTTT	CASSLTGLVTGELFF
TRBV11-3	once	TRBJ2-5	.	TGTGCCAGCAGCTTAACCCCAGGGGTGGGAGAGACCCAGTACTTC	CASSLTPGVGETQYF
TRBV7-9	.	TRBJ2-7	TRBD1	TGTGCCAGCCTGAGGGGCCAGGGGGATTCCTACGAGCAGTACTTC	CASLRGQGDSYEQYF
TRBV5-6	.	TRBJ1-2	TRBD1	TGTGCCAGCAGCTTGGGACAGGGGAACTATGGCTACACCTTC	CASSLGQGNYGYTF
TRBV7-9	.	TRBJ1-6	.	TGTGCCAGTGTAGAGATCTCCTATAATTCACCCCTCCACTTT	CASVEISYNSPLHF
TRBV5-1	once	TRBJ1-5	.	TGCGCCAGCAGCTTGGTTCGGGGAGGGGCCCAGCATTTT	CASSLVRGGAQHF
TRBV7-3	.	TRBJ2-3	TRBD2	TGTGCCAGCAGCACTAGCGGGGGGGCCCAAGATACGCAGTATTTT	CASSTSGGAQDTQYF
TRBV7-2	.	TRBJ2-3	.	TGTGCCAGCAGCCTCCAGGGGAGCACAGATACGCAGTATTTT	CASSLQGSTDTQYF
TRBV21-1	.	TRBJ2-1	.	TGTGCCAGCAGCAAAGCGCTGGGTACGGGGGCCTACAATGAGCAGTTCTTC	CASSKALGTGAYNEQFF